This passage covers 19 T cell receptor beta chains from one sample sequenced in a study of cytomegalovirus exposure and HLA in healthy donors. Use of 60 Vbeta and 13 Jbeta primers characterized the PCR. Libraries were prepared by immunoSEQ multiplex PCR; TCRdb keeps only in-frame clonotypes and omits some of them. The sample consists of 100,000 to 150,000 clones, about 74% of them appearing once. What was sequenced was PBMCs. Every receptor here comes from a woman between 45 and 65 years old in good health and CMV-seropositive.

The rearrangement uses TRBV5-1 and TRBJ2-1; D unclear. Trimming shortened V by 4 bases and J by 3 bases, and 11 bases separated the two germline ends. CDR3 length equals 14 residues. The germline gives CDR1 SGHRS, CDR2 YFSETQ. CDR3 residues: CASSPGSFYNEQFF. As DNA, the CDR3 is TGCGCCAGCAGCCCTGGCTCCTTCTACAATGAGCAGTTCTTC.

V gene TRBV5-4 combines with J gene TRBJ1-2; TRBD1 aligns across 8 bases. The CDR3 length is 13 residues. In germline, CDR1 is SGHNT, CDR2 YYREEE (reference sequence). V was clipped by 4 bases and J by 7 bases; unmatched bases: 6. DNA of the CDR3: TGTGCCAGCAGCACTCGGACAGGGTTTGGCTACACCTTC. Residues: CASSTRTGFGYTF.

This clone was counted only a few times. V is TRBV7-2 and J is TRBJ2-7; tentative D call: TRBD2 (6 bases). This CDR3 is built from 17 residues. The V and J ends lost 5 bases and 6 bases respectively, with 26 bases between them. Germline values: CDR1 SGHTA, CDR2 FQGNSA. Here the CDR3 DNA reads TGTGCCAGCAGCGATATGCTACACGGGACTTTTGAGGTCGAGCAGTACTTC. This sequence encodes CASSDMLHGTFEVEQYF.

V is TRBV6-5 and J is TRBJ2-3; 12 nucleotides line up with TRBD2. V was clipped by 6 bases and J by 1 base; unmatched bases: 2. The V gene's germline CDR1 is MNHEY and CDR2 SVGAGI. The CDR3 loop spans 15 amino acids. The CDR3 protein is CASRRLAGGTDTQYF. The CDR3 DNA sequence: TGTGCCAGCAGACGACTAGCGGGGGGCACAGATACGCAGTATTTT.

The rearrangement links TRBV18 to TRBJ1-1; D is possibly TRBD1 (6 bases). Germline loops: CDR1 KGHSH, CDR2 LQKENI. Trimming shortened V by 3 bases and J by 5 bases, and 16 bases separated the two germline ends. The CDR3 is 15 amino acids. DNA for the CDR3: TGTGCCAGCTCACCTTCCCGGGTTAGGGGGACTGAAGCTTTCTTT. It yields the protein CASSPSRVRGTEAFF.

This chain connects TRBV28 to TRBJ1-5, with 10 bases matching TRBD1. CDR3 length: 17 residues. Germline CDR1 MDHEN, CDR2 SYDVKM. V gave up 5 bases and J gave up 5 bases; unmatched junction bases: 12. CDR3 DNA: TGTGCCAGCAGTCCCTCGGGGACAGGGGAGTTATATCAGCCCCAGCATTTT. This gives the protein CASSPSGTGELYQPQHF.

This sequence joins TRBV27 and TRBJ1-5; 8 nucleotides line up with TRBD1. Germline V CDR1 and CDR2: MNHEY, SMNVEV (reference sequence). Unmatched junction bases numbered 3, after V lost 6 bases and J lost 2 bases. The CDR3 contains 14 residues. DNA for the CDR3: TGTGCCAGCAGGCAGGGGGCCCGCAATCAGCCCCAGCATTTT. Translating it yields CASRQGARNQPQHF.

This clone was seen just once. The J gene is TRBJ2-5, the V gene TRBV10-3; perhaps TRBD1 as D (5 bases). The closer fit of TRBJ2-7 to the DNA end suggests the J call may be wrong. This CDR3 spans 14 amino acids. The V gene's germline CDR1 is ENHRY and CDR2 SYGVKD. For the CDR3, the DNA is TGTGCCATCAGTGCAGGGTTGCATTCCTACGAGCAGTACTTC. Its translation: CAISAGLHSYEQYF.

V gene TRBV11-2 combines with J gene TRBJ2-5, with TRBD1 matching 9 bases. With the DNA end fitting TRBJ2-7 better, the J assignment may be wrong. Germline V gene lookup returns CDR1 SGHAT and CDR2 FQNNGV. The CDR3 has 15 residues. The CDR3 spells CASRPPGQGTYEQYF. The CDR3 nucleotides are TGTGCCAGCAGGCCGCCGGGACAGGGAACCTACGAGCAGTACTTC.

The V call is TRBV4-2, the J call TRBJ1-2, with 9 bases aligning to TRBD1. CDR3 size: 17 residues. The trim removed 1 base at V and 5 bases at J, leaving 11 bases unmatched. Germline V gene data show CDR1 as LGHNA and CDR2 as YNFKEQ. This CDR3 is CASSQAGTGTGLYGYTF. CDR3 DNA sequence: TGTGCCAGCAGCCAAGCGGGGACCGGGACAGGGCTATATGGCTACACCTTC.

This clone appeared once. This chain links TRBV2 with TRBJ2-3; tentative D call: TRBD2 (6 bases). Per germline, CDR1 SNHLY and CDR2 FYNNEI. Trimming left V 0 bases short and J 4 bases short, with 14 bases between. This CDR3 region has 16 residues. CDR3 sequence reads: CASSEATAGSSDTQYF. The CDR3 DNA is TGTGCCAGCAGTGAAGCGACCGCGGGGTCGTCAGATACGCAGTATTTT.

Points on this clone: A junction end diverges from the germline sequence, so it may reflect a read error. The CDR3 reads CSSSSNQGVANEKLFF. The CDR3 DNA reads as TGTTCCAGCAGCTCGAACCAGGGGGTAGCTAATGAAAAACTGTTTTTT. V and J are TRBV7-9 and TRBJ1-4; 7 bases fit TRBD1. Per germline, CDR1 SEHNR and CDR2 FQNEAQ (reference sequence). The CDR3 length is 16 residues.

This chain uses TRBV18 with TRBJ1-5, with TRBD1 as a possible D gene (6 bases). Trimming removed 5 bases at V and 5 bases at J, with 13 bases between. The CDR3 has 14 amino acids. Germline values: CDR1 KGHSH, CDR2 LQKENI. The CDR3 spells CASSEQGLDQPQHF. The CDR3, as DNA: TGTGCCAGCTCAGAACAGGGTCTTGATCAGCCCCAGCATTTT.

To note about this clone: Germline and junction disagree at one end, which may indicate a read error. This chain links TRBV19 with TRBJ2-1; a possible D gene is TRBD2 (6 bases). CDR1 is LNHDA, CDR2 SQIVND, per germline (reference sequence). There are 16 residues in the CDR3. CDR3 coding DNA: TGTGCCAGTAGCGGGCGGCGGGGAGATCATACCAATCAGCAGTTCTTC. It yields the protein CASSGRRGDHTNQQFF.

In this sample, this clone turned up a few times. This chain connects TRBV10-1 to TRBJ2-1, with D tentatively TRBD1 (5 bases). Germline V gene data show CDR1 as WNHNN and CDR2 as SYGVQD (reference sequence). Between the trimmed V and J ends, which lost 0 bases and 5 bases, there was a span of 8 bases. The CDR3 totals 14 residues. CDR3 residues: CASSESGRNNEQFF. The CDR3 DNA reads TGCGCCAGCAGTGAGTCGGGGCGAAACAATGAGCAGTTCTTC.

The chain joins TRBV4-3 to TRBJ2-1, with D hard to call. Trimming pared 10 bases from V and 5 bases from J, leaving 12 bases between. The CDR3 sequence is 12 residues long. The germline V gene has CDR1 LGHNA and CDR2 YSLEER. CDR3 in DNA: TGCGCCACAGGCACTTCCCACAATGAGCAGTTCTTC. It yields the protein CATGTSHNEQFF.

V and J are TRBV7-9 and TRBJ1-2; D may be TRBD1 (6 bases). The CDR3 runs 14 residues. CDR1 is SEHNR and CDR2 is FQNEAQ in the germline V gene (reference sequence). Trimming removed 5 bases at V and 6 bases at J, with 16 bases between. CDR3 loop: CASSLPTGKDGYTF. The CDR3 coding sequence is TGTGCCAGCAGCCTACCCACAGGGAAGGATGGCTACACCTTC. Combining the CDR3 with reference TRBV7-9 and TRBJ1-2 gives the whole variable domain DTGVSQNPRHKITKRGQNVTFRCDPISEHNRLYWYRQTLGQGPEFLTYFQNEAQLEKSRLLSDRFSAERPKGSFSTLEIQRTEQGDSAMYLCASSLPTGKDGYTFGSGTRLTVV.

The chain combines TRBV27 with TRBJ2-2, with 11 bases aligning to TRBD1. The junction had 2 bases not matched to a gene; V was cut back by 2 bases and J by 0 bases. The V gene's germline CDR1 is MNHEY and CDR2 SMNVEV (reference sequence). The length of the CDR3 is 17 residues. CDR3 amino acids: CASSLRGQGANTGELFF. Written as DNA, the CDR3 is TGTGCCAGCAGTTTAAGGGGACAGGGGGCGAACACCGGGGAGCTGTTTTTT.

The chain recombines TRBV4-1 with TRBJ2-1, with D perhaps TRBD1 (6 bases). The germline V gene encodes CDR1 MGHRA and CDR2 YSYEKL. The ends were cut back, 2 bases at V and 10 bases at J, with 24 bases in the middle. The CDR3 sequence is 17 residues long. The CDR3 region has the DNA TGCGCCAGCAGCCAACCCACGGGCAGGGGAATAGGCAGCGAGCAGTTCTTC. Amino acids: CASSQPTGRGIGSEQFF.